The 11 T cell receptor beta chains below were found in one sample sequenced in a study of human T cells and chemical hapten exposure (dated by TCRdb to the early 2020s). Taken with the paper, the label for time point translates to: pre-sensitization, week 0. Interpreted using the paper, the treatment or condition label stands for: therapeutic diphenylcyclopropenone sensitization with weekly scalp DPC. The library was prepared using RACE. The sequencer was a NextSeq 500. The public reads were quality trimmed at Q25 with fastp and then assembled into clones with MiXCR by TCRdb, keeping productive beta chains. Under each unique CDR3 protein, matching rows form one entry showing the most common genes and DNA. Here the sample has around 330,000 distinct CDR3 sequences; 4.5% to 5.5% occur a single time. The ten largest make up about 8.2% of the sample. The sequencing here drew on whole blood, taken in connection with sensitization to the hapten diphenylcyclopropenone (DPC). The receptors were sampled from a woman in her late teens or twenties with alopecia areata. Some clones in this sample may be carry-over from other donors' samples.

This clonotype was picked up many times. The V gene is TRBV7-2, the J gene TRBJ1-5; no reliable D call. The CDR3 contains 15 residues. V was cut by 0 bases and J by 0 bases, with 6 bases left in between. CDR1 and CDR2 (germline): SGHTA, FQGNSA. This CDR3 reads CASSLAMNSNQPQHF. In DNA form, the CDR3 reads TGTGCCAGCAGCTTAGCGATGAATAGCAATCAGCCCCAGCATTTT. The whole variable domain, filled in from reference TRBV7-2 and TRBJ1-5, reads GAGVSQSPSNKVTEKGKDVELRCDPISGHTALYWYRQSLGQGLEFLIYFQGNSAPDKSGLPSDRFSAERTGGSVSTLTIQRTQQEDSAVYLCASSLAMNSNQPQHFGDGTRLSIL.

In this sample, this clonotype turned up a few times. This chain joins TRBV5-1 and TRBJ2-7; D not resolved. Trimming left V 2 bases short and J 5 bases short, with 23 bases between. Germline V gives CDR1 SGHRS, CDR2 YFSETQ. The CDR3 extends over 17 amino acids. CDR3 sequence (DNA): TGCGCCAGCAGCTTAACCCACCGGGCTCCAGCCCCCCACGAGCAGTACTTC. Translated, it gives CASSLTHRAPAPHEQYF.

This clonotype was found many times. The chain is built from TRBV5-3 and TRBJ2-5, with 7 bases lining up with TRBD1. TRBV5-3 is an open reading frame, and its role is uncertain. With V trimmed by 8 bases and J by 4 bases, 8 bases remained unmatched. The CDR3 totals 13 residues. The CDR3: CASGRQGPETQYF. The CDR3 DNA is TGTGCCAGCGGACGACAGGGACCAGAGACCCAGTACTTC.

The V and J genes are TRBV6-2 or TRBV6-3 and TRBJ1-4; TRBD1 agrees at 7 bases. Germline V gene data show CDR1 as MNHEY and CDR2 as SVGEGT. The CDR3 contains 15 residues. V was clipped by 4 bases and J by 7 bases; unmatched bases: 9. The CDR3 nucleotides read TGTGCCAGCAGTTTCACAGGGGCCGGAACTGAAAAACTGTTTTTT. The encoded protein is CASSFTGAGTEKLFF.

Many counts were recorded for this clonotype. The chain has TRBV29-1 and TRBJ1-1; D ambiguous. The CDR3 sequence is 14 residues long. Germline V lookup: CDR1 SQVTM, CDR2 ANQGSEA. V was cut by 6 bases and J by 0 bases, with 14 bases left in between. DNA for the CDR3: TGCAGCGTCCACCGCGTGAAAATGAACACTGAAGCTTTCTTT. It encodes CSVHRVKMNTEAFF.

This clonotype was found a few times. The rearrangement uses TRBV28 and TRBJ2-1; D remains unclear. There are 14 residues in the CDR3. V was clipped by 7 bases and J by 2 bases, with 12 bases between them. Germline V gene lookup returns CDR1 MDHEN and CDR2 SYDVKM. The CDR3 sequence is CASTPEVPYNEQFF. CDR3 DNA: TGTGCCAGCACCCCTGAAGTCCCCTACAATGAGCAGTTCTTC.

A few counts support this clonotype. The V gene is TRBV11-2, the J gene TRBJ2-1; 7 bases fit TRBD2. V lost 2 bases and J lost 7; bases outside the gene matches: 5. CDR3 length equals 14 residues. Germline CDR1 is SGHAT and CDR2 is FQNNGV. DNA of the CDR3: TGTGCCAGCAGCTTATCGACTAGCATAAATGAGCAGTTCTTC. Its translation: CASSLSTSINEQFF.

This chain links TRBV7-2 with TRBJ1-2; 10 bases match TRBD1. The CDR3 runs 16 residues. The trim removed 5 bases at V and 2 bases at J, leaving 8 bases unmatched. Germline V gives CDR1 SGHTA, CDR2 FQGNSA. DNA for the CDR3: TGTGCCAGCAGCCAATACGGGACAGGGGCCAACTATGGCTACACCTTC. Translated: CASSQYGTGANYGYTF. The full variable domain, rest sourced from reference TRBV7-2 and TRBJ1-2, is GAGVSQSPSNKVTEKGKDVELRCDPISGHTALYWYRQSLGQGLEFLIYFQGNSAPDKSGLPSDRFSAERTGGSVSTLTIQRTQQEDSAVYLCASSQYGTGANYGYTFGSGTRLTVV.

This clonotype showed up many times. V gene TRBV6-6 combines with J gene TRBJ2-3; D is unresolved. This CDR3 has 13 amino acids. Germline-derived CDR1 and CDR2 are MNHNY and SVGAGI (reference sequence). The V end was cut by 7 bases, the J end by 5 bases, with 13 bases between. The CDR3 sequence is CASTLPGLDTQYF. The DNA for the CDR3 is TGTGCCAGCACCCTGCCGGGTTTAGATACGCAGTATTTT.

The chain recombines TRBV28 with TRBJ2-5, with 8 bases matching TRBD1. The CDR3 has 13 amino acids. Per germline, CDR1 MDHEN and CDR2 SYDVKM. V was clipped by 8 bases and J by 3 bases; unmatched bases: 5. CDR3 bases: TGTGCCAGCGGGGGACAGGCTAAAGAGACCCAGTACTTC. Encoded protein: CASGGQAKETQYF.

This clonotype came up many times. The rearrangement joins TRBV10-2 to TRBJ1-5, with TRBD1 as a possible D gene (5 bases). Germline V gives CDR1 WSHSY, CDR2 SAAADI. This CDR3 region has 15 residues. Trimming shortened V by 4 bases and J by 4 bases, and 14 bases separated the two germline ends. The CDR3 loop is CASSAFRDSNQPQHF. The CDR3 nucleotides are TGCGCCAGCAGTGCATTCCGGGACTCAAATCAGCCCCAGCATTTT.